This is a list of T cell receptor beta chains from one sample in a study of Ad26.COV2.S vaccination and SARS-CoV-2 variants. The assay was immunoSEQ multiplex PCR, and TCRdb's table has in-frame clones only and misses some. In the table there are some 320,000 clones, approximately 86% of which are singletons. Source: peripheral blood, taken in a trial of Ad26.COV2.S vaccine versus placebo. The receptors come from a person aged 18-60 years who received the Ad26.COV2.S COVID-19 vaccine or a placebo. Both conserved end residues are part of each CDR3. The order of the fields is V gene, J gene, clone size, D gene, CDR3 DNA, CDR3 protein. A D gene is named only where the DNA matches it firmly. The listing skips clone size in some rows; elsewhere it reads once, few, many or a size class.

TRBV11-3	TRBJ1-1	NA	NA	TGTGCCAGCAGCTTAGATCGCCACTCCGAAGCTTTCTTT	CASSLDRHSEAFF
TRBV6-5	TRBJ2-5	NA	TRBD1	TGTGCCGTCAAGACAGGGTGGGAGACCCAGTACTTC	CAVKTGWETQYF
TRBV19	TRBJ1-2	NA	NA	TGTGCCAGCTCAGAGTGGGGCGCAGGCTATGGCTACACCTTC	CASSEWGAGYGYTF
TRBV5-1	TRBJ1-4	once	TRBD1	TGCGCCAGCAGGACCGGGACAGACAATGAAAAACTGTTTTTT	CASRTGTDNEKLFF
TRBV29-1	TRBJ1-1	NA	TRBD1	TGCAGCGTTGAAGAGAGCAGGGGGGAAGCTTTCTTT	CSVEESRGEAFF
TRBV5-1	TRBJ1-2	NA	NA	TGCGCCAGCAGCCCCCGGTCCCAAGGGGTTTATGGCTACACCTTC	CASSPRSQGVYGYTF
TRBV9	TRBJ2-7	NA	NA	TGTGCCAGCAGCCCGGACTTCTACGAGCAGTACTTC	CASSPDFYEQYF
TRBV5-4	TRBJ1-4	NA	NA	TGTGCCAGCAGCTTGGCAGTAGGGAGGGCTGCAACTAATGAAAAACTGTTTTTT	CASSLAVGRAATNEKLFF
TRBV15	TRBJ2-1	NA	NA	TGTGCCACCAGCAGAGATCAGGAGCGGCGGAATGAGCAGTTCTTC	CATSRDQERRNEQFF
TRBV7-9	TRBJ2-5	NA	NA	TGTGCCAGCAGCTTTTCCGGTCAAGAGACCCAGTACTTC	CASSFSGQETQYF
TRBV28	TRBJ1-1	once	NA	TGTGCCAGCACCCAGCCAGCTTTGAACACTGAAGCTTTCTTT	CASTQPALNTEAFF
TRBV9	TRBJ2-1	NA	NA	TGTGCCAGCAGCTTATCCGGGACACCATACAATGAGCAGTTCTTC	CASSLSGTPYNEQFF
TRBV6-5	TRBJ1-5	once	NA	TGTGCCAGCAGGAGGCTCTGGGTAGTGAATCAGCCCCAGCATTTT	CASRRLWVVNQPQHF
TRBV6-1	TRBJ2-7	NA	NA	TGTGCCAGCACTGAAGACTGGACAAACCTCTACGAGCAGTACTTC	CASTEDWTNLYEQYF
TRBV24-1	TRBJ1-5	NA	NA	TGTGCCACCAGTGGCCCCCCTAGCAATCAGCCCCAGCATTTT	CATSGPPSNQPQHF
TRBV6-5	TRBJ1-3	NA	NA	TGTGCCAGCAGCTATACGCAGTTCTCTGGAAACACCATATATTTT	CASSYTQFSGNTIYF
TRBV30	TRBJ1-1	once	TRBD1	TGTGCCTGGGTGGGACAGGGCTTTACTGAAGCTTTCTTT	CAWVGQGFTEAFF
TRBV15	TRBJ1-1	once	NA	TGTGCCACCAGCAGAGAAGCGGCGAACACTGAAGCTTTCTTT	CATSREAANTEAFF
TRBV5-8	TRBJ2-5	few	TRBD2	TGTGCCAGCAGCCGGGGACTAGCGGGTCACAAGGAGACCCAGTACTTC	CASSRGLAGHKETQYF
TRBV27	TRBJ2-2	NA	NA	TGTGCCAGCAGCCGGAGGGACCCAAACACCGGGGAGCTGTTTTTT	CASSRRDPNTGELFF
TRBV20-1	TRBJ2-7	NA	NA	TGCAGTGCTAGCGATGGCAAGCAGTACTTC	CSASDGKQYF
TRBV2	TRBJ2-1	many	NA	TGTGCCAGCACCCTAACAGGGATAAAGGACAATGAGCAGTTCTTC	CASTLTGIKDNEQFF
TRBV4-2	TRBJ2-1	NA	NA	TGTGCCAGCAGCCTCGACCTAAATGAGCAGTTCTTC	CASSLDLNEQFF
TRBV27	TRBJ2-1	NA	NA	TGTGCCAGCAGTGCGGCAGGGAGAGCTTCAAATGAGCAGTTCTTC	CASSAAGRASNEQFF
TRBV28	TRBJ1-2	NA	TRBD1	TGTGCCACCGGCCTGGGACAGGGCCGGGGGAGCTACACCTTC	CATGLGQGRGSYTF
TRBV5-1	TRBJ1-1	few	NA	TGCGCCAGCAGCACTCAGTCCCTGGGTCTGAACACTGAAGCTTTCTTT	CASSTQSLGLNTEAFF
TRBV3-1/TRBV3-2	TRBJ2-7	NA	NA	TGTGCCAGCAGCCAAGGGAGGCGGGGGCAGAACGAGCAGTACTTC	CASSQGRRGQNEQYF
TRBV7-9	TRBJ1-1	NA	NA	TGTGCCAGCAGCATTTCAGGATCGGACACTGAAGCTTTCTTT	CASSISGSDTEAFF
TRBV5-6	TRBJ2-7	NA	NA	TGTGCCAGCAGCTCCGTCTCAGGGGAGCAGTACTTC	CASSSVSGEQYF
TRBV9	TRBJ2-7	NA	TRBD1	TGTGCCAGCAGCCCCCGACAGGGATACGAGCAGTACTTC	CASSPRQGYEQYF
TRBV28	TRBJ1-1	once	NA	TGTGCCAGCAGATCGGGACCGATGGGCACTGAAGCTTTCTTT	CASRSGPMGTEAFF
TRBV2	TRBJ2-1	NA	NA	TGTGCCAGCAAGGACAGTTACAATGAGCAGTTCTTC	CASKDSYNEQFF
TRBV2	TRBJ1-2	NA	TRBD1	TGTGCCAGCAGTGAAGGCGGGACAGGGGGCCGGGGCTACACCTTC	CASSEGGTGGRGYTF
TRBV29-1	TRBJ2-6	NA	TRBD1	TGCAGCGTGTTAGGGACAGTCTCTGGGGCCAACGTCCTGACTTTC	CSVLGTVSGANVLTF
TRBV5-8	TRBJ1-1	NA	TRBD1	TGTGCCAGCAGCAGCGGGACAGCCCTCGGGAACACTGAAGCTTTCTTT	CASSSGTALGNTEAFF
TRBV27	TRBJ1-1	NA	NA	TGTGCCAGCAGTCCCTGGAGCTTGGGGACTGAAGCTTTCTTT	CASSPWSLGTEAFF
TRBV7-2	TRBJ1-4	once	NA	TGTGCCAGCAGCCTTCCTGCCTCCGGCTATGAGGGAAAACTGTTTTTT	CASSLPASGYEGKLFF
TRBV30	TRBJ1-2	NA	NA	TGTGCCTGGAGTGAGGTCGGGACGGACCTTTATGGCTACACCTTC	CAWSEVGTDLYGYTF
TRBV5-5	TRBJ2-6	NA	NA	TGTGCCAGCAGCTTGAGTGGGGCCAACGTCCTGACTTTC	CASSLSGANVLTF
TRBV3-1/TRBV3-2	TRBJ1-2	NA	NA	TGTGCCAGCAGCCAATTCCAGGGGAACTATGGCTACACCTTC	CASSQFQGNYGYTF
TRBV2	TRBJ1-1	NA	NA	TGTGCCAGCAGTGTTAACACTGAAGCTTTCTTT	CASSVNTEAFF
TRBV9	TRBJ1-5	NA	NA	TGTGCCAGCAGCGTGGGTAGCAATCAGCCCCAGCATTTT	CASSVGSNQPQHF
TRBV28	TRBJ1-1	NA	NA	TGTGCCAGCAGTTTACGGACAGCCCTTGAAGCTTTCTTT	CASSLRTALEAFF
TRBV19	TRBJ2-1	NA	NA	TGTGCCAGTAATATCCCGAACAATGAGCAGTTCTTC	CASNIPNNEQFF
TRBV5-3	TRBJ1-5	NA	NA	TGTGCCAGAAGCCTCGGACGGGGACTCCAGCATTTT	CARSLGRGLQHF